Below, 8 T cell receptor beta chains from the same sample are listed, as sequenced in a study of HIV-infected patients and healthy controls. Approximately 510 ng RNA was reverse transcribed with alpha and beta constant-region primers. Using multiplexing indices, alpha and beta chain libraries were generated apart by chain-specific third strand synthesis. TCRdb analysed the 5' RACE reads with MiXCR anew, one entry per CDR3 protein. The sample carries roughly 9,700 distinct CDR3 sequences, approximately 8% recorded once. Whole blood was used without fractionation, so all unsorted peripheral T cells were included. Source material: blood. The receptors were sampled from an adult in good health.

J is TRBJ1-4 and V is TRBV5-6; tentative D call: TRBD1 (5 bases). This CDR3 contains 14 residues. Between the trimmed V and J ends, which lost 2 bases and 6 bases, there was a span of 11 bases. Per germline, CDR1 SGHDT and CDR2 YYEEEE. The CDR3 loop reads CASSFKGSDEKLFF. DNA of the CDR3: TGTGCCAGCAGCTTCAAGGGGTCAGATGAAAAACTGTTTTTT.

This clonotype has at least ten counts. The chain couples TRBV3-1 to TRBJ2-2, with D possibly being TRBD1 (5 bases). CDR3 length equals 15 residues. V dropped 1 base and J dropped 4 bases, with 10 bases sitting between them. The germline CDR1 and CDR2 sequences are LGHDT and YNNKEL (reference sequence). CDR3 region: CASSQGGGATGELFF. The CDR3 DNA reads TGTGCCAGCAGCCAAGGGGGCGGAGCCACCGGGGAGCTGTTTTTT.

This clonotype counts as medium-sized (0.01 to 0.1%). The rearrangement links TRBV29-1 to TRBJ2-3; TRBD2 matches at 9 bases. CDR3 length: 19 residues. The ends lost 0 bases at V and 5 bases at J; junction bases unmatched: 18. Germline V gives CDR1 SQVTM, CDR2 ANQGSEA. The CDR3: CSVEDGLAGSSDPGDTQYF. The CDR3 DNA sequence: TGCAGCGTTGAAGATGGGCTAGCGGGATCTAGCGATCCCGGAGATACGCAGTATTTT.

In its sample, this clonotype was seen a few times. This sequence joins TRBV3-1 and TRBJ2-4, with TRBD1 matching 10 bases. Germline CDR1 and CDR2: LGHDT and YNNKEL (reference sequence). The CDR3 runs 16 residues. V shed 0 bases, J shed 3 bases, and the junction held 2 bases outside the gene matches. The CDR3: CASSQERTGGKNIQYF. The CDR3 DNA reads TGTGCCAGCAGCCAAGAAAGGACAGGGGGCAAAAACATTCAGTACTTC.

This clonotype is medium-sized by share. V is TRBV7-2 and J is TRBJ2-1; D might be TRBD1 (5 bases). Germline V gene sequence: CDR1 SGHTA, CDR2 FQGNSA. This CDR3 region has 14 residues. V gave up 1 base and J gave up 6 bases, with 10 bases separating them. The CDR3 spells CASSLGGRPNEQFF. The CDR3 nucleotides are TGTGCCAGCAGCTTAGGGGGCAGGCCCAATGAGCAGTTCTTC.

This clonotype was counted only a few times. The V and J genes are TRBV12-3 or TRBV12-4 and TRBJ1-4; D perhaps matches TRBD1 (5 bases). The CDR3 is made up of 17 amino acids. The ends were cut back, 3 bases at V and 8 bases at J, with 22 bases in the middle. The CDR3 coding sequence is TGTGCCAGCAGTTTGGCGGGACTGGGGGTAGCGGAAGAAAAACTGTTTTTT. Translating gives CASSLAGLGVAEEKLFF.

In its sample, this clonotype was seen many times. CDR3 loop: CASQPPGGSNQPQHF. The CDR3 bases are TGTGCCAGCCAGCCCCCGGGCGGTAGCAATCAGCCCCAGCATTTT. The V gene is TRBV6-1, the J gene TRBJ1-5; no clear D. This CDR3 has 15 residues. Germline CDR1 and CDR2: MNHNS and SASEGT. The ends were cut back, 8 bases at V and 0 bases at J, with 14 bases in the middle.

In its sample, this clonotype is medium-sized. The chain recombines TRBV7-2 with TRBJ1-1; the match to TRBD1 covers 7 bases. The V gene end was trimmed by 4 bases and the J gene end by 5 bases; junction bases not matched to a gene: 7. CDR1 SGHTA and CDR2 FQGNSA come from the germline V gene. This CDR3 contains 14 residues. Here the CDR3 reads CASSSGRGRTEAFF. Written as DNA, the CDR3 is TGTGCCAGCAGCTCCGGTAGGGGGCGGACTGAAGCTTTCTTT.